Listed below are T cell receptor beta chains from one sample, sequenced in a study of T-cell reconstitution after alpha-beta-depleted transplantation in children. One entry per CDR3 protein, called by TCRdb with MiXCR from the PCR reads. The profile shows 450,000 to 600,000 distinct CDR3 sequences, about 16% of them singletons. Sequenced material: PBMCs from the stem cell graft donor, taken from the stem cell graft. The receptors were gathered from a human donor who donated a stem cell graft to a child with acute lymphoblastic leukemia. The CDR3 runs from the conserved cysteine through the conserved F or W. The order of the fields is CDR3 length, J gene, clone size, D gene, V gene, CDR3 DNA, CDR3 protein. The D gene is left open where the match is weak. Size is omitted from some rows. Given values are once, few, many or a class for expanded clones.

>19|TRBJ2-1|-|TRBD2|TRBV12-3/TRBV12-4
TGTGCCAGCATCCCCGGGACTAGCGGTCCCCGACGATCCTACAATGAGCAGTTCTTC
CASIPGTSGPRRSYNEQFF
>13|TRBJ1-6|-|-|TRBV2
TGTGCCAGCATATCCAGGGCCAATTCACCCCTCCACTTT
CASISRANSPLHF
>14|TRBJ2-2|-|-|TRBV6-1
TGTGCCAGCAGTAGTCCTGATGTAACCGGGGAGCTGTTTTTT
CASSSPDVTGELFF
>14|TRBJ2-2|many|-|TRBV7-9
TGTGCCAGCAGCTTAAGTCTTAACACCGGGGAGCTGTTTTTT
CASSLSLNTGELFF
>18|TRBJ1-1|-|TRBD1|TRBV3-1
TGTGCCACCAGCCACCCAGTCGGGACAGGGGGCGTCCGCACTGAAGCTTTCTTT
CATSHPVGTGGVRTEAFF
>12|TRBJ2-7|few|-|TRBV29-1
TGCAGCGTTGTAGGAGCCACCTACGAGCAGTACTTC
CSVVGATYEQYF
>13|TRBJ2-5|few|-|TRBV2
TGTGCCAGCAGACCCTGGACAGTACAGACCCAGTACTTC
CASRPWTVQTQYF
>12|TRBJ2-7|few|-|TRBV3-1
TGTGCCAGCAGCCAAGTAGCAATCGAGCAGTACTTC
CASSQVAIEQYF
>15|TRBJ2-5|few|-|TRBV12-3/TRBV12-4
TGTGCCAGCAGTTCCCCACTTTTCGGCCAAGAGACCCAGTACTTC
CASSSPLFGQETQYF
>15|TRBJ1-3|-|-|TRBV18
TGTGCCAGCTCACCAGGGATGAGCCGACCGAACACCCTATATTTT
CASSPGMSRPNTLYF
>13|TRBJ2-1|few|-|TRBV7-7
TGTGCCAGCAGTCTACCTGGGGGCGAGGAGCAGTTCTTC
CASSLPGGEEQFF
>16|TRBJ2-7|-|-|TRBV10-3
TGTGCCATCAGTCCTTGGGTTGGGTCCGCTACTTACGAGCAGTACTTC
CAISPWVGSATYEQYF
>15|TRBJ1-4|many|-|TRBV12-3/TRBV12-4
TGTGCCAGCGGACTACAGGGTGCAACTAATGAAAAACTGTTTTTT
CASGLQGATNEKLFF
>16|TRBJ2-2|few|-|TRBV7-9
TGTGCCAGCAGCTTAGCGCCCGGGACGAACACCGGGGAGCTGTTTTTT
CASSLAPGTNTGELFF
>15|TRBJ2-7|few|-|TRBV7-9
TGTGCCAGCAGCTTCCCGTCTAGAAGCTCCTACGAGCAGTACTTC
CASSFPSRSSYEQYF
>15|TRBJ2-1|-|-|TRBV7-8
TGTGCCAGCAGCACACGAGTTCTGGGGGGCAATGAGCAGTTCTTC
CASSTRVLGGNEQFF
>13|TRBJ2-7|few|-|TRBV6-5
TGTGCCAGCAGTTCAGGACAGTACTACGAGCAGTACTTC
CASSSGQYYEQYF
>22|TRBJ2-7|few|TRBD1|TRBV7-8
TGTGCCAGCAGCTCAGACAGGGGCCTCTCTCTACCTAACCAACATAAAGTCTACGAGCAGTACTTC
CASSSDRGLSLPNQHKVYEQYF
>14|TRBJ2-7|few|-|TRBV9
TGTGCCAGCAGCCCCGGGGCCTACTCCTACGAGCAGTACTTC
CASSPGAYSYEQYF
>15|TRBJ2-1|-|TRBD2|TRBV7-1
TGTGCCAGCAGCTCCGGGGACTACCCGAACAATGAGCAGTTCTTC
CASSSGDYPNNEQFF
>17|TRBJ2-1|few|-|TRBV20-1
TGCAGTGCCAGGGGGACTAGTTCAAGTTGGTATTACAATGAGCAGTTCTTC
CSARGTSSSWYYNEQFF
>16|TRBJ2-1|-|-|TRBV13
TGTGCCAGCAGCTTATGGGTAGCCTTTGATTACAATGAGCAGTTCTTC
CASSLWVAFDYNEQFF
>15|TRBJ2-7|few|TRBD1|TRBV27
TGTGCCAGCGGGGATGAGGGGACAGGGGCGTACGAGCAGTACTTC
CASGDEGTGAYEQYF
>15|TRBJ1-4|few|-|TRBV4-1
TGCGCCAGCAGCCAATTGGGGGGAACGGCCGAAAAACTGTTTTTT
CASSQLGGTAEKLFF
>15|TRBJ2-1|many|TRBD2|TRBV6-4
TGTGCCAGCAGTGATTCCGGCGGGAGTCGGAATGAGCAGTTCTTC
CASSDSGGSRNEQFF
>17|TRBJ2-2|many|TRBD1|TRBV12-3/TRBV12-4
TGTGCCAGCAGTGGGGGACAGGGGATTTATCGCACCGGGGAGCTGTTTTTT
CASSGGQGIYRTGELFF
>15|TRBJ2-5|few|TRBD2|TRBV20-1
TGCAGTGCATTGAAGGGACTAGCGGGAGGAGAGACCCAGTACTTC
CSALKGLAGGETQYF
>15|TRBJ2-7|few|TRBD2|TRBV18
TGTGCCAGCTCACCAGGACTAGCGGGTGGTAACGAGCAGTACTTC
CASSPGLAGGNEQYF
>17|TRBJ2-1|-|TRBD2|TRBV27
TGTGCCACCACGGTGACTAGCGGGAGGCCAACTTACAATGAGCAGTTCTTC
CATTVTSGRPTYNEQFF
>15|TRBJ2-7|-|TRBD1|TRBV27
TGTGCCAGCAGTTTAGACAGGGTGGTTCCCTACGAGCAGTACTTC
CASSLDRVVPYEQYF
>17|TRBJ2-1|-|-|TRBV21-1
TGTGCCAGCAGCAAGGTAGCGGGACAGGGAATATACAATGAGCAGTTCTTC
CASSKVAGQGIYNEQFF
>17|TRBJ2-2|few|-|TRBV9
TGTGCCAGCAGCGAGGCTAGGGGCACTTCGGTTGGCGGGGAGCTGTTTTTT
CASSEARGTSVGGELFF
>14|TRBJ2-7|-|TRBD2|TRBV6-2/TRBV6-3
TGTGCCAGCAGTCCCGGGACTAGCTCCTACGAGGAGTACTTC
CASSPGTSSYEEYF
>15|TRBJ2-7|-|TRBD2|TRBV20-1
TGCAGTGCTCCCGGGCTAGCGGGACCCTCCTACGAGCGGTACTTC
CSAPGLAGPSYERYF
>14|TRBJ2-3|-|-|TRBV7-9
TGTGCCAGCAGAACCGGGACCGTCGCAGATACGCAGTATTTT
CASRTGTVADTQYF
>14|TRBJ2-3|-|-|TRBV11-2
TGTGCCAGCAGCTACCCGGGTTCCACAGATACGCAGTATTTT
CASSYPGSTDTQYF
>14|TRBJ1-3|-|TRBD1|TRBV25-1
TGTGCCAGCAGAGGACAGGGGCCTGGAAACACCATATATTTT
CASRGQGPGNTIYF
>16|TRBJ1-3|-|TRBD1|TRBV7-9
TGTGCCAGCAGCTCCCTTCTGACAGGGGGGTTGAACACCATATATTTT
CASSSLLTGGLNTIYF
>20|TRBJ2-3|few|TRBD2|TRBV7-3
TGTGCCAGCAGCTTAACGGGACTAGCGGGAGGAACTAGAAACACAGATACGCAGTATTTT
CASSLTGLAGGTRNTDTQYF
>15|TRBJ2-6|few|-|TRBV5-1
TGCGCCAGCAGGGGGCCCGTCTCTGGGGCCAACGTCCTGACTTTC
CASRGPVSGANVLTF
>15|TRBJ1-5|few|-|TRBV5-1
TGCGCCAGCAGCCCTTTCCAGGGTGGGGGTCAGCCCCAGCATTTT
CASSPFQGGGQPQHF
>15|TRBJ1-5|-|-|TRBV5-1
TGCGCCAGCAGCTGGGTGGGCGCCCTCAATCAGCCCCAGCATTTT
CASSWVGALNQPQHF
>17|TRBJ1-1|few|-|TRBV14
TGTGCCAGCAGCGAATTTGAAGGGACCACAATGGTCACTGAAGCTTTCTTT
CASSEFEGTTMVTEAFF
>14|TRBJ2-7|-|TRBD2|TRBV20-1
TGCAGTGCTAGAGACGGGGGGACCTCCTACGAGCAGTACTTC
CSARDGGTSYEQYF
>16|TRBJ2-3|-|-|TRBV20-1
TGCAGTGCTACCGCTCGACAGAGCTTCATCACAGATACGCAGTATTTT
CSATARQSFITDTQYF
>16|TRBJ2-1|few|-|TRBV20-1
TGCAGTGCTAGAGATACTGCTAGGAGCTCCTACAATGAGCAGTTCTTC
CSARDTARSSYNEQFF
>16|TRBJ2-3|-|-|TRBV7-3
TGTGCCAGCAGCTCACGACACGGGAGTGGCACAGATACGCAGTATTTT
CASSSRHGSGTDTQYF
>16|TRBJ2-7|few|-|TRBV5-1
TGCGCCAGCAGCTTGGGTTCAGCGGCGAGCTCCTACGAGCAGTACTTC
CASSLGSAASSYEQYF
>14|TRBJ2-1|few|TRBD2|TRBV7-9
TGTGCTAACTCCGGGGGGAGCTCCTACAATGAGCAGTTCTTC
CANSGGSSYNEQFF
>15|TRBJ2-3|-|-|TRBV20-1
TGCAGTGCCCTCCTCGAAGGGGTTTTTCCAGATACGCAGTATTTT
CSALLEGVFPDTQYF
>18|TRBJ2-4|-|-|TRBV7-8
TGTGCCAGCAGCTCGAGACCGTTCCCCGGGGGTCTAAAAAACATTCAGTACTTC
CASSSRPFPGGLKNIQYF
>13|TRBJ2-2|-|-|TRBV7-9
TGTGCCAGCAGACCGGGGCTAGCCGAGGAGCTGTTTTTT
CASRPGLAEELFF
>12|TRBJ1-4|-|-|TRBV12-3/TRBV12-4
TGTGCCAGCAGTCATGTTAATGAAAAACTGTTTTTT
CASSHVNEKLFF
>14|TRBJ1-2|-|-|TRBV5-1
TGCGCCAGCAGCCTGAACCCCTCTAACTATGGCTACACCTTC
CASSLNPSNYGYTF
>17|TRBJ2-1|-|TRBD2|TRBV6-1
TGTGCCAGCAGTCCGACCCAGACTAGCGGGAACTTTAATGAGCAGTTCTTC
CASSPTQTSGNFNEQFF
>17|TRBJ2-6|-|TRBD1|TRBV10-3
TGTGCCATCAGTGAGGACAGGGTTGGGACTGGGGCCAACGTCCTGACTTTC
CAISEDRVGTGANVLTF
>14|TRBJ2-1|once|TRBD1|TRBV11-2
TGTGCCAGCAGGAACAGGGGAGCCTACAATGAGCAGTTCTTC
CASRNRGAYNEQFF
>16|TRBJ2-3|-|-|TRBV12-3/TRBV12-4
TGTGCCAGCAGTGAACTCGCGTACCCTAGCACAGATACGCAGTATTTT
CASSELAYPSTDTQYF
>13|TRBJ2-4|few|-|TRBV5-1
TGCGCCAGCAGCCAGGTGACACCAAACATTCAGTACTTC
CASSQVTPNIQYF
>17|TRBJ2-5|-|-|TRBV9
TGTGCCAGCAGCGAATCCCAACGGGAGCTGGAAGAAGAGACCCAGTACTTC
CASSESQRELEEETQYF